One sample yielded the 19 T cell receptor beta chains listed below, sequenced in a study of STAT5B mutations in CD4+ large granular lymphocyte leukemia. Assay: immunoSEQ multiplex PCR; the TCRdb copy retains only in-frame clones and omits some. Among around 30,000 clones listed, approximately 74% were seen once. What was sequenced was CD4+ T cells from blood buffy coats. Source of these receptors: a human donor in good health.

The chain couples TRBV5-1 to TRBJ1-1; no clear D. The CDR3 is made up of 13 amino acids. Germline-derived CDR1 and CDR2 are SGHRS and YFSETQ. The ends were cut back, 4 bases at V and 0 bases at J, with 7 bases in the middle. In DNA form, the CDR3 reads TGCGCCAGCAGCCTGGACTTGAACACTGAAGCTTTCTTT. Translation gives CASSLDLNTEAFF.

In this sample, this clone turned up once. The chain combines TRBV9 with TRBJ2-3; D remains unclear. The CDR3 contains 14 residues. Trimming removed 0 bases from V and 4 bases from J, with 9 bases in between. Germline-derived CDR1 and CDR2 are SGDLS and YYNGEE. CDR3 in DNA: TGTGCCAGCAGCGTAGCTTTCGGACCAGATACGCAGTATTTT. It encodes CASSVAFGPDTQYF. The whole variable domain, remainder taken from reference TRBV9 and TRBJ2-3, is DSGVTQTPKHLITATGQRVTLRCSPRSGDLSVYWYQQSLDQGLQFLIQYYNGEERAKGNILERFSAQQFPDLHSELNLSSLELGDSALYFCASSVAFGPDTQYFGPGTRLTVL.

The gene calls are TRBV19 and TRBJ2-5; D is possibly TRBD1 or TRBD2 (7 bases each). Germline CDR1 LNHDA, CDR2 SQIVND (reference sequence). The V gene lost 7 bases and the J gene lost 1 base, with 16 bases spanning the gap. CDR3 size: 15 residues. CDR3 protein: CASTGRGGPQETQYF. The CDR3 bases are TGTGCCAGTACAGGCAGGGGGGGTCCCCAAGAGACCCAGTACTTC. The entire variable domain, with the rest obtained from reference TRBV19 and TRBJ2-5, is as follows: DGGITQSPKYLFRKEGQNVTLSCEQNLNHDAMYWYRQDPGQGLRLIYYSQIVNDFQKGDIAEGYSVSREKKESFPLTVTSAQKNPTAFYLCASTGRGGPQETQYFGPGTRLLVL.

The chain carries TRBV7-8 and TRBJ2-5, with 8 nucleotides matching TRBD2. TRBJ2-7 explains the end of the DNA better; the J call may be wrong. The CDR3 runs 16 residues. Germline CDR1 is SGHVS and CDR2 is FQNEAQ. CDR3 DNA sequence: TGTGCCAGCAGTCCCCAAGCGGGAGTTAACTCCTACGAGCAGTACTTC. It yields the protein CASSPQAGVNSYEQYF.

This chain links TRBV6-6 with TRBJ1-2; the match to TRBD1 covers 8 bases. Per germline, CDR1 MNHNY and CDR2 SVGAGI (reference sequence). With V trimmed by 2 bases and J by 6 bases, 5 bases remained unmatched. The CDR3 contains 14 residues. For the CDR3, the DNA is TGTGCCAGCAGTTACGGGACAGGATCGCATGGCTACACCTTC. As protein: CASSYGTGSHGYTF.

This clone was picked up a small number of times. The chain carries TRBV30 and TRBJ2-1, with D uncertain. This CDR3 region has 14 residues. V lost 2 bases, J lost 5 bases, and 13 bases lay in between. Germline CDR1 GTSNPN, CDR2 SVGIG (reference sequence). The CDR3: CAWSLGALDNEQFF. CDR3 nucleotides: TGTGCCTGGAGTCTAGGCGCCTTGGACAATGAGCAGTTCTTC.

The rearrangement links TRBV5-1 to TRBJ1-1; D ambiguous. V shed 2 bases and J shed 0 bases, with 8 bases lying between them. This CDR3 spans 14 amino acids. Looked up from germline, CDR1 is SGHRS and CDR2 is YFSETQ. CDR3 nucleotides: TGCGCCAGCAGCTTCGACCGGGTGAACACTGAAGCTTTCTTT. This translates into CASSFDRVNTEAFF.

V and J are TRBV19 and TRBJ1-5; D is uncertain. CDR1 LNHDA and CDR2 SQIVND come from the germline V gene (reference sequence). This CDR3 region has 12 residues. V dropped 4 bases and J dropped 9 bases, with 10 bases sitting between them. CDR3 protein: CASSTAARPQHF. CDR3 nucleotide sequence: TGTGCCAGTAGTACGGCGGCGCGGCCCCAGCATTTT. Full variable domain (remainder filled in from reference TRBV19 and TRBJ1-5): DGGITQSPKYLFRKEGQNVTLSCEQNLNHDAMYWYRQDPGQGLRLIYYSQIVNDFQKGDIAEGYSVSREKKESFPLTVTSAQKNPTAFYLCASSTAARPQHFGDGTRLSIL.

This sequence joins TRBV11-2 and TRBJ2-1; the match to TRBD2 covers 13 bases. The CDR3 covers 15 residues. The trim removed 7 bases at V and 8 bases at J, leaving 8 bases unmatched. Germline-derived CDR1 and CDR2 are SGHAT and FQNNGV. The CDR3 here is CASTSGTSGIDEQFF. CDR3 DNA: TGTGCCAGCACATCCGGGACTAGCGGGATCGATGAGCAGTTCTTC.

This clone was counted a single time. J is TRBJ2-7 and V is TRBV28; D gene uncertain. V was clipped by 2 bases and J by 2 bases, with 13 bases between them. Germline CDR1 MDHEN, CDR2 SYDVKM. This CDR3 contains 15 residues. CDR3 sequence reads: CASSLKGHTAYEQYF. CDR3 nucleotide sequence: TGTGCCAGCAGTTTAAAAGGGCATACCGCCTACGAGCAGTACTTC.

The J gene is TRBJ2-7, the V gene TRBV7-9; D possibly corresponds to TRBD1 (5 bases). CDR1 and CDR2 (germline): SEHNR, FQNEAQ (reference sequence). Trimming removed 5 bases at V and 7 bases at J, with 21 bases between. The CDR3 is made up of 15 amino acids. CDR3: CASSPGSTASREQYF. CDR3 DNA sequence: TGTGCCAGCAGCCCCGGCTCGACAGCCTCGCGTGAGCAGTACTTC.

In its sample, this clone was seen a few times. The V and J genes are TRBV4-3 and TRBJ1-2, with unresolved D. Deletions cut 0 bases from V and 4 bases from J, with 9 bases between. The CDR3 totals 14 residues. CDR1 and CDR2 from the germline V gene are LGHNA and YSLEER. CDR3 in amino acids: CASSQDTRSYGYTF. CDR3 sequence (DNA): TGCGCCAGCAGCCAAGATACAAGGAGCTATGGCTACACCTTC.

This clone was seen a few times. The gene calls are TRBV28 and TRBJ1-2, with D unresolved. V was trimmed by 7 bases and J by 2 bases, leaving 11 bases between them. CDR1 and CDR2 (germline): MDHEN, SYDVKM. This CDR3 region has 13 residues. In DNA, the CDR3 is TGTGCCAGCATCGGCAGATCGAACTATGGCTACACCTTC. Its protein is CASIGRSNYGYTF.

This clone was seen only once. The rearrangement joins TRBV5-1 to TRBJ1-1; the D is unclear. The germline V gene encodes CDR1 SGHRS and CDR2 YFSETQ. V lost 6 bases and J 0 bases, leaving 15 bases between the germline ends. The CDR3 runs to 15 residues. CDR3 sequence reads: CASKALNSLNTEAFF. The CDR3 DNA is TGCGCCAGCAAGGCCTTGAACAGCTTGAACACTGAAGCTTTCTTT. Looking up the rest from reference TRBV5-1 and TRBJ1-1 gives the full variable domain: KAGVTQTPRYLIKTRGQQVTLSCSPISGHRSVSWYQQTPGQGLQFLFEYFSETQRNKGNFPGRFSGRQFSNSRSEMNVSTLELGDSALYLCASKALNSLNTEAFFGQGTRLTVV.

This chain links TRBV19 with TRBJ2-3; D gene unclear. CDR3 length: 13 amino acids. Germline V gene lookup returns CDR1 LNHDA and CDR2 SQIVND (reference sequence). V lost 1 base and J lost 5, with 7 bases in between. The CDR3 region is CASSIVWEDTQYF. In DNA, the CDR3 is TGTGCCAGTAGTATAGTATGGGAAGATACGCAGTATTTT.

The CDR3 bases are TGCAGCGTTGTGGGATCCGGGGACACCGGGGAGCTGTTTTTT. It codes for CSVVGSGDTGELFF. The chain has TRBV29-1 and TRBJ2-2; a possible D gene is TRBD2 (5 bases). Trimming pared 4 bases from V and 3 bases from J, leaving 12 bases between. The CDR3 is 14 amino acids. From germline, CDR1 is SQVTM and CDR2 ANQGSEA.

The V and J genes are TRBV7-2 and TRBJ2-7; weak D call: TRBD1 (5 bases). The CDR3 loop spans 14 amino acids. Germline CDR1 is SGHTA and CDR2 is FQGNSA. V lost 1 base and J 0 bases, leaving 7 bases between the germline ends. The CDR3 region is CASSLVTGSYEQYF. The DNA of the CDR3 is TGTGCCAGCAGCTTAGTAACAGGCTCCTACGAGCAGTACTTC.

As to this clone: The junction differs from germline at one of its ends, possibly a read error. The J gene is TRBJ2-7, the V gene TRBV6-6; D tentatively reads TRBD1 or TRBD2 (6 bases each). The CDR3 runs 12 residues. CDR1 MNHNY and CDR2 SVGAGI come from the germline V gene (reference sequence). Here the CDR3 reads CASSSPEGGADF. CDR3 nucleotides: TGTGCCAGCAGTTCTCCTGAGGGGGGCGCTGACTTC.

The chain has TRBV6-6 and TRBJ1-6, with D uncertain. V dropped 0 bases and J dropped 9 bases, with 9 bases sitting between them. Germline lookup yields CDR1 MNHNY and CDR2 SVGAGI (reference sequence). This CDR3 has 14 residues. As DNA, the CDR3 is TGTGCCAGCAGTTACTCGTTATTTGTTTCACCCCTCCACTTT. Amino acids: CASSYSLFVSPLHF.